The sequence of this TCR beta chain was determined in a study of CD8 T cells in ankylosing spondylitis. V dropped 4 bases and J dropped 2 bases, with 18 bases sitting between them. The CDR3 consists of 16 residues. Per germline, CDR1 SGHRS and CDR2 YFSETQ. TCRdb reprocessed the 5' RACE reads via MiXCR and lists one record per CDR3 protein. The data hold 150,000 or so distinct CDR3 sequences, with 30% to 40% observed a single time. For this clonotype: Antigen: not known.

Notes on the study in general: Peripheral blood samples showed relatively rare disease-linked clones, and these clones were CD8+. Ankylosing spondylitis blood appeared to carry a characteristic TCR beta motif of roughly 8 highly homologous variants.

The TCR comes from a male donor with ankylosing spondylitis. The sequencing input was synovial fluid, either unsorted or a sorted T cell fraction (not recorded which). The genes are TRBV5-1 and TRBJ2-5; D may correspond to TRBD1 or TRBD2 (7 bases each). CDR3 nucleotide sequence: TGCGCCAGCAGCCCGACGTCAGCGGGACAGCAAGAGACCCAGTACTTC. It encodes CASSPTSAGQQETQYF.